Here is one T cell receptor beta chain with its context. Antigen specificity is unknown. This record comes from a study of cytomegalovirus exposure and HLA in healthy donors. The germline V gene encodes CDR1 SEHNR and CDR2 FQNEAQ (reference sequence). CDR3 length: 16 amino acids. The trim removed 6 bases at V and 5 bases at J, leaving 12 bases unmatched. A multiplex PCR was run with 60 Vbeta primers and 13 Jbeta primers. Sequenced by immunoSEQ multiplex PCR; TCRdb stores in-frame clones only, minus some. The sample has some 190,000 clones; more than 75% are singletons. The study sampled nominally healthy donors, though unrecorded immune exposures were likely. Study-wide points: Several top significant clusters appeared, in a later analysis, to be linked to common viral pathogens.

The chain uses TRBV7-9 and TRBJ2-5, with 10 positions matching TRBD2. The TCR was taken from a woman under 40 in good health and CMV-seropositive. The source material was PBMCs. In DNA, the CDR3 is TGTGCCAGCAGGAGGTCGGAGCGGGGGGGCAGGGAGACCCAGTACTTC. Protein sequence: CASRRSERGGRETQYF.